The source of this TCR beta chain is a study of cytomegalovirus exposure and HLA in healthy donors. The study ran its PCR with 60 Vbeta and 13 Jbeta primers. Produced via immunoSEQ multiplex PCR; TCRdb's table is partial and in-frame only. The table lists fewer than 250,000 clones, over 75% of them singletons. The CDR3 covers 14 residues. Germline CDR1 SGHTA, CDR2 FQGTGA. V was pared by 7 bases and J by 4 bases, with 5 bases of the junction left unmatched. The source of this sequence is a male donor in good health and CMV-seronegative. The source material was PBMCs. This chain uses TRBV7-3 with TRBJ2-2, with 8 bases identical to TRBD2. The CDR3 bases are TGTGCCAGCACTTTCGGGGGGGGCACCGGGGAGCTGTTTTTT. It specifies CASTFGGGTGELFF.